Detailed here is one TCR beta chain. The data were obtained in a study of blood T cells in healthy people across ages. Primed by a sample-barcoded 5' primer and a J-beta primer mix, a second PCR proceeded for 7 to 11 cycles. TCRdb recomputed calls from the 5' RACE reads with MiXCR, one row per CDR3 protein. This sample has over a million distinct CDR3 sequences, with about 40% found just once. Germline V CDR1 and CDR2: MNHEY, SMNVEV (reference sequence). This CDR3 contains 13 residues. V was trimmed by 6 bases and J by 2 bases, leaving 11 bases between them. J is TRBJ2-7 and V is TRBV27; D gene uncertain. This clonotype was sampled from a woman aged 18-29 years in good health. The specimen was blood. This chain's CDR3 is CASRGNGPYEQYF. DNA of the CDR3: TGTGCCAGCAGAGGTAACGGCCCCTACGAGCAGTACTTC.